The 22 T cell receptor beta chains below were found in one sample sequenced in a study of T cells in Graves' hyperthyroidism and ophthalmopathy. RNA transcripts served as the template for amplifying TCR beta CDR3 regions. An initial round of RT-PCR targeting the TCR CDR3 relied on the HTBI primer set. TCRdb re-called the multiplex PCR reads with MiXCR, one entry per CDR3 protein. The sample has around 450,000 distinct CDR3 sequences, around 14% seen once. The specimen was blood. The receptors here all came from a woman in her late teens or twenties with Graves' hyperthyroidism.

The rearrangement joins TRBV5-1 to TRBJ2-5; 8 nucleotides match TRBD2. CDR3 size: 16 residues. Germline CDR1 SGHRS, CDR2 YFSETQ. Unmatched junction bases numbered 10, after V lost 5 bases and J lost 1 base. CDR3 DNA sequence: TGCGCCAGCAGAAAAGACCTTGCGGGGGGCCAAGAGACCCAGTACTTC. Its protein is CASRKDLAGGQETQYF.

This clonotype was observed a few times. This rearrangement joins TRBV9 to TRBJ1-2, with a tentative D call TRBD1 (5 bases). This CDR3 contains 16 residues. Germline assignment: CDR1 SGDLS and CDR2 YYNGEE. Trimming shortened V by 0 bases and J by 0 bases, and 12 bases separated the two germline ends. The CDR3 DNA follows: TGTGCCAGCAGCGTAGAAAGGGACGGTTCTAACTATGGCTACACCTTC. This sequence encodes CASSVERDGSNYGYTF.

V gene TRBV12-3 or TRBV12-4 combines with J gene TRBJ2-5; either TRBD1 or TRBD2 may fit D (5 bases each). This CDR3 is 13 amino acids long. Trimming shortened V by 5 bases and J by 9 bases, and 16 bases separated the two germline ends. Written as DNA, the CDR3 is TGTGCCAGCAGTCCCCGGGACCGCACCGCCCAGTACTTC. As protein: CASSPRDRTAQYF.

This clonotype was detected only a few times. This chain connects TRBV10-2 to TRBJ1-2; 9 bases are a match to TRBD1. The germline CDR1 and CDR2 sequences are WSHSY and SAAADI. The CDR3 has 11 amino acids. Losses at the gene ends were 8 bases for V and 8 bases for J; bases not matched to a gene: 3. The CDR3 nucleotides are TGCGCCAGCGTGGGACAGGGCGGCTACACCTTC. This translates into CASVGQGGYTF.

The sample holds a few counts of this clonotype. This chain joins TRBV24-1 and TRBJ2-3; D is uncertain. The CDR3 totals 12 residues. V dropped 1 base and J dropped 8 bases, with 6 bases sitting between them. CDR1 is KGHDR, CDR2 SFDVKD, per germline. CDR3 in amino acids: CATSDFSTTQYF. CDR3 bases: TGTGCCACCAGTGATTTTTCGACTACGCAGTATTTT.

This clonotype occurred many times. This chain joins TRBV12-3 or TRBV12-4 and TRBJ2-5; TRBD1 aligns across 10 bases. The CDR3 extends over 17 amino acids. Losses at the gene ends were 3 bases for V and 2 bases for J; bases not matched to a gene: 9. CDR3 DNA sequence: TGTGCCAGCAGTTTTCGGGGACAGGGGTTTATTCAAGAGACCCAGTACTTC. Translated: CASSFRGQGFIQETQYF.

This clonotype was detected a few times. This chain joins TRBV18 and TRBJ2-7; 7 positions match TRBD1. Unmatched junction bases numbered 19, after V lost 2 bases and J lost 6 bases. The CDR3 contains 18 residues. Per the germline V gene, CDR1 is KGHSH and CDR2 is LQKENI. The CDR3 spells CASSPVGQAHSYPGEQYF. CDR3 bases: TGTGCCAGCTCACCAGTCGGACAGGCCCATTCCTATCCGGGCGAGCAGTACTTC.

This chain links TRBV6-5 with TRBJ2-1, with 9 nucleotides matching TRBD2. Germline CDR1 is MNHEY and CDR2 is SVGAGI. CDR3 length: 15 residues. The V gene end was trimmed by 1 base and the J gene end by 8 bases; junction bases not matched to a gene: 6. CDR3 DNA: TGTGCCAGCAGTTACTATAGCGGGAGTATCGATGAGCAGTTCTTC. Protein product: CASSYYSGSIDEQFF.

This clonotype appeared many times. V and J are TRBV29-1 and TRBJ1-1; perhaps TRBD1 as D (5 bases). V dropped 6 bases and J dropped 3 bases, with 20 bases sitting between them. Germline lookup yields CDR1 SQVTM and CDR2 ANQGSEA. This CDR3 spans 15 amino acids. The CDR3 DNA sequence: TGCAGCGTCCCAGACTCTTTTGACAGCTACACTGAAGCTTTCTTT. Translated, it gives CSVPDSFDSYTEAFF. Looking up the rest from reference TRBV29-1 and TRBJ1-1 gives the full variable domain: SAVISQKPSRDICQRGTSLTIQCQVDSQVTMMFWYRQQPGQSLTLIATANQGSEATYESGFVIDKFPISRPNLTFSTLTVSNMSPEDSSIYLCSVPDSFDSYTEAFFGQGTRLTVV.

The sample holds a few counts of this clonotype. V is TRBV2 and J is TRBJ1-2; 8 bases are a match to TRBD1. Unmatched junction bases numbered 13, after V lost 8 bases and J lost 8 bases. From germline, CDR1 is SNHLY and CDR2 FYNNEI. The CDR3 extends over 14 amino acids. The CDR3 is CASRRQGRIEGYTF. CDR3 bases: TGTGCCAGCCGTAGACAGGGGAGGATTGAGGGCTACACCTTC.

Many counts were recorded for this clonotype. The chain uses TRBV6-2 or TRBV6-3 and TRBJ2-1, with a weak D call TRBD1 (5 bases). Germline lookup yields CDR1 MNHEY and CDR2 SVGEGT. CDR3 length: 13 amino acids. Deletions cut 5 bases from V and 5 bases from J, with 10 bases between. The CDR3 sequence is CASSPTGHNEQFF. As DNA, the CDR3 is TGTGCCAGCAGTCCCACAGGTCACAATGAGCAGTTCTTC.

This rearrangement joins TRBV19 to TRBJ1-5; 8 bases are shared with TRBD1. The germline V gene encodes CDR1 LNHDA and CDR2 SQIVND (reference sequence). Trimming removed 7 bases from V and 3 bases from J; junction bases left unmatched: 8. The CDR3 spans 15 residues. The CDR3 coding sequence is TGTGCCAGTACTCCGACAGGGGCTGACAATCAGCCCCAGCATTTT. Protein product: CASTPTGADNQPQHF.

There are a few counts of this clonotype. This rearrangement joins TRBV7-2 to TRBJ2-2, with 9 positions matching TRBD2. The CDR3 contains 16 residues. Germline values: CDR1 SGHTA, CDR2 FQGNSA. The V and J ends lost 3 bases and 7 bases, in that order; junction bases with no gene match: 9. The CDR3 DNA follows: TGTGCCAGCAGCTTCTTCTTAGCGGGGGCGGGCGGGGAGCTGTTTTTT. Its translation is CASSFFLAGAGGELFF.

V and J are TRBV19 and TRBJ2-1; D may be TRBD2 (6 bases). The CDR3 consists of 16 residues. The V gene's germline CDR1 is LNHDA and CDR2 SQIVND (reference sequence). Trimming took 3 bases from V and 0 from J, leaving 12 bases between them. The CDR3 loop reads CASSIGGSVSYNEQFF. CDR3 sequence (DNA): TGTGCCAGTAGTATCGGGGGTTCGGTCTCCTACAATGAGCAGTTCTTC.

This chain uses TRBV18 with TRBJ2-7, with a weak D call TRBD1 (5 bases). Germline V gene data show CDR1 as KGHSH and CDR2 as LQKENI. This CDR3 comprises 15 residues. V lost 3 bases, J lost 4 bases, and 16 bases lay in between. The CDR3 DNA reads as TGTGCCAGCTCACCTCGTACACAGACAGTGTACGAGCAGTACTTC. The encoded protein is CASSPRTQTVYEQYF.

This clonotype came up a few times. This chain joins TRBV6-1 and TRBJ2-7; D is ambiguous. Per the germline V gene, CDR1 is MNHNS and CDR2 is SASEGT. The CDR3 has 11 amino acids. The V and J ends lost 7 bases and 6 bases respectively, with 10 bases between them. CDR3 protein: CASTRQSEQYF. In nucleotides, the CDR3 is TGTGCCAGCACTCGACAAAGCGAGCAGTACTTC.

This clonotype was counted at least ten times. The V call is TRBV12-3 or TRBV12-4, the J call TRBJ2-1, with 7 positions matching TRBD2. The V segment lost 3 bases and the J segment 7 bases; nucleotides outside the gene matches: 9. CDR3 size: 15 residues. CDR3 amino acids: CASSFAGQRGNEQFF. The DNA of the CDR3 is TGTGCCAGCAGTTTCGCAGGTCAGCGGGGTAATGAGCAGTTCTTC.

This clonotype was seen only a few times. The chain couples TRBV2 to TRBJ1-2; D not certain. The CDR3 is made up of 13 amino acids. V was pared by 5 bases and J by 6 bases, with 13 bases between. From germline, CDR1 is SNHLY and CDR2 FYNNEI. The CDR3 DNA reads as TGTGCCAGCAGTTCCCAAGGGCAGGATGGCTACACCTTC. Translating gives CASSSQGQDGYTF.

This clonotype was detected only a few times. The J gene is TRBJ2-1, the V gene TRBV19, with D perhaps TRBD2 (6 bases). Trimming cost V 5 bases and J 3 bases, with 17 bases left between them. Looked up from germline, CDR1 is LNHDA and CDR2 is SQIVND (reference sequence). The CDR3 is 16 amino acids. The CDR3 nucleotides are TGTGCCAGTAGTCTCAGAGGAGGGGCGAACTACAATGAGCAGTTCTTC. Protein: CASSLRGGANYNEQFF. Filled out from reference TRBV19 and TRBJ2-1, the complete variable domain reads DGGITQSPKYLFRKEGQNVTLSCEQNLNHDAMYWYRQDPGQGLRLIYYSQIVNDFQKGDIAEGYSVSREKKESFPLTVTSAQKNPTAFYLCASSLRGGANYNEQFFGPGTRLTVL.

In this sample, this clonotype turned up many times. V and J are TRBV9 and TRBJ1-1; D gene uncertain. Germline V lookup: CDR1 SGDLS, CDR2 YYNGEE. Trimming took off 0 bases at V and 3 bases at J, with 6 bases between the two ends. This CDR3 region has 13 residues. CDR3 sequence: CASSVGSYTEAFF. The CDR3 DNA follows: TGTGCCAGCAGCGTAGGTTCCTACACTGAAGCTTTCTTT.

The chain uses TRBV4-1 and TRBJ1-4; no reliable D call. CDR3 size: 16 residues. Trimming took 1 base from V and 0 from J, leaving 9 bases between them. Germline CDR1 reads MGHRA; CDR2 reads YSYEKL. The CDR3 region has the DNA TGCGCCAGCAGCCAAGTAATGTCTGCAACTAATGAAAAACTGTTTTTT. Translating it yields CASSQVMSATNEKLFF.

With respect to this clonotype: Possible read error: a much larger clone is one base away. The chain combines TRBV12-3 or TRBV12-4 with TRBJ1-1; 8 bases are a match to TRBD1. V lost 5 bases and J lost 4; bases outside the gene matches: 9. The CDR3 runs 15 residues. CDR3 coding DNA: TGTGCCAGCAGTCGGACAGGGTGGCTGAGCACTGAAGCTTTCTTT. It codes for CASSRTGWLSTEAFF.